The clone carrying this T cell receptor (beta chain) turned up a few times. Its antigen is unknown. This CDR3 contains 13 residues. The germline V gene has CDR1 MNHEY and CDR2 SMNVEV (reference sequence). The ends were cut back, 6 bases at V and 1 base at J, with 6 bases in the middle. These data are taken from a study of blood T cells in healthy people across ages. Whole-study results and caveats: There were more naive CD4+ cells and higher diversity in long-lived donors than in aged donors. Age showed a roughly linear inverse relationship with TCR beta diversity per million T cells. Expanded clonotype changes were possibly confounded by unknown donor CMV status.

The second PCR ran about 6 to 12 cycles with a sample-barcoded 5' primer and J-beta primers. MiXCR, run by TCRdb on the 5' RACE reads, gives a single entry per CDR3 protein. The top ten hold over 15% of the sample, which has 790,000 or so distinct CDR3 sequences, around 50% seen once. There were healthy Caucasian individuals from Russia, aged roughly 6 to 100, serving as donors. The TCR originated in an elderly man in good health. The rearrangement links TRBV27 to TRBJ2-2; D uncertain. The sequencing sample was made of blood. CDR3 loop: CASRDQNTGELFF. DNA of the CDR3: TGTGCCAGCAGGGATCAGAACACCGGGGAGCTGTTTTTT.